These T cell receptor beta chains were read from a single sample in a study of beta chain features in type 1 diabetes. Sequencing was performed with immunoSEQ multiplex PCR; in TCRdb, only in-frame clones are kept and a portion is missing. The sample yields under 250,000 clones, over 12% seen once. The source material was naive CD4+ T cells from blood. Every receptor here comes from a woman aged 40 to 50 in good health. The conserved cysteine and the conserved F or W are not part of the CDR3 here.

j_call v_call cdr3_aa
TRBJ1-1 TRBV10-3 AISDPKGLFAEAF
TRBJ2-3 TRBV19 ASSMGGLAADTQY
TRBJ1-3 TRBV9 ASSVADRYINTIY
TRBJ2-1 TRBV4-1 ASSLGPEQF
TRBJ1-3 TRBV7-9 ASSSSDSSGNTIY
TRBJ2-3 TRBV19 ASSTRLAGGQY
TRBJ1-1 TRBV6-1 ASSEWGLGTEAF
TRBJ2-3 TRBV15 ATSSPGGARDTQY
TRBJ2-5 TRBV5-1 ASSLQGRETQY
TRBJ2-2 TRBV18 ASSPLISGTGELF
TRBJ1-5 TRBV7-2 ASSLVQSNQPQH
TRBJ1-1 TRBV4-3 ASSRGEGVNTEAF
TRBJ2-7 TRBV5-1 ASSLGGGLDLQY
TRBJ1-2 TRBV12-5 ASGLVQGQAHGYT
TRBJ2-1 TRBV9 ASSVATDTEQF
TRBJ1-6 TRBV11-2 ASSARGGMNSPLH
TRBJ2-2 TRBV4-3 ASSRGVRQGNTGELF
TRBJ1-2 TRBV2 ASSEGQPGDYGYT
TRBJ1-2 TRBV18 ASSPTGLLGVYT
TRBJ2-2 TRBV5-6 ASSPGLNTGELF
TRBJ2-7 TRBV6-6 ASSYSASGGYEQY
TRBJ1-2 TRBV19 ASRTQGSNYGYT
TRBJ2-7 TRBV5-1 ASSLVNEQY
TRBJ2-7 TRBV7-8 ASSLAGTSGSYEQY
TRBJ1-3 TRBV10-3 AIIDTGSSGNTIY
TRBJ2-7 TRBV5-1 ASSSARQGTYEQY
TRBJ2-5 TRBV5-1 ASSYGLAGGPETQY
TRBJ1-5 TRBV18 ASSREMGGLSNQPQH
TRBJ1-2 TRBV10-3 AISDRGQGGGYT
TRBJ1-5 TRBV7-2 ASSPTVSQPQH
TRBJ1-1 TRBV6-1 ASSVAGEAF
TRBJ1-1 TRBV9 ASSIRDRGTRDEAF